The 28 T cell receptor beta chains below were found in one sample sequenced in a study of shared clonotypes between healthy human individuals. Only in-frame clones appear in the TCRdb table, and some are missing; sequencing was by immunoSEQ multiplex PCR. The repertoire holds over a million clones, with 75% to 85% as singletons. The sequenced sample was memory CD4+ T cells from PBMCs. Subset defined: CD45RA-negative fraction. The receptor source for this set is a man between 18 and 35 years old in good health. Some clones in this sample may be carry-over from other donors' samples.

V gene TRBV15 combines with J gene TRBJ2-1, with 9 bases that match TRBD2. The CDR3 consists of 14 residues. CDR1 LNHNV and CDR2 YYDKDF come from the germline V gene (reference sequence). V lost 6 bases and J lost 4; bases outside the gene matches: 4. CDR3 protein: CATRTSGTYNEQFF. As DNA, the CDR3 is TGTGCCACCAGGACTAGCGGTACATACAATGAGCAGTTCTTC.

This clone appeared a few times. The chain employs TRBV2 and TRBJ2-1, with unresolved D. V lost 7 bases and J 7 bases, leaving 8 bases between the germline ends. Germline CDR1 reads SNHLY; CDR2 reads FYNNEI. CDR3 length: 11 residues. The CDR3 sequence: CASKNINEQFF. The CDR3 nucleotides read TGTGCCAGCAAGAACATTAATGAGCAGTTCTTC.

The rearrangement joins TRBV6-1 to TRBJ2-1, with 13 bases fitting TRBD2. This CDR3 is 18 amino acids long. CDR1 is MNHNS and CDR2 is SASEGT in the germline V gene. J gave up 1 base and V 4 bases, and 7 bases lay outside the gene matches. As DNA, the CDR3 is TGTGCCAGCAGTGTGACTAGCGGGAGGATCACGTCCTACAATGAGCAGTTCTTC. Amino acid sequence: CASSVTSGRITSYNEQFF.

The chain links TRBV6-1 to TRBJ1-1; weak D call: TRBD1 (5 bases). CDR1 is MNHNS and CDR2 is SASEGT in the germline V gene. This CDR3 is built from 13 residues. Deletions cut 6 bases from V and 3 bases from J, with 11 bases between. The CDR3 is CASRAMGDTEAFF. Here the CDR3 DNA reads TGTGCCAGCAGGGCGATGGGGGACACTGAAGCTTTCTTT.

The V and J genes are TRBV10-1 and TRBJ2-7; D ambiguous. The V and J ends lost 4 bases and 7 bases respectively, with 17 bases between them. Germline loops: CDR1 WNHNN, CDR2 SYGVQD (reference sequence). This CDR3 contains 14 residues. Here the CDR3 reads CASSAGSPVGEQYF. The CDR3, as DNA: TGCGCCAGCAGTGCTGGCAGCCCGGTGGGGGAGCAGTACTTC.

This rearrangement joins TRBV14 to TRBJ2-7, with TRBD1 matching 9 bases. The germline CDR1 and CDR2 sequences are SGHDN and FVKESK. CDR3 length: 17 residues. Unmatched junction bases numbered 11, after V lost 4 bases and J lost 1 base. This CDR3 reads CASSRGAGTGPSYEQYF. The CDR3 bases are TGTGCCAGCAGCCGAGGGGCCGGGACAGGGCCATCCTACGAGCAGTACTTC.

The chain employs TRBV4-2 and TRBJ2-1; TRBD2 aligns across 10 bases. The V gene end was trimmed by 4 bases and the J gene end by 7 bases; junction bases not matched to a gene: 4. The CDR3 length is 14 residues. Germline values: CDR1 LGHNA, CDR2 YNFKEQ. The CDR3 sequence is CASSPGLAVNEQFF. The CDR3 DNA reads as TGTGCCAGCAGCCCAGGACTAGCGGTGAATGAGCAGTTCTTC.

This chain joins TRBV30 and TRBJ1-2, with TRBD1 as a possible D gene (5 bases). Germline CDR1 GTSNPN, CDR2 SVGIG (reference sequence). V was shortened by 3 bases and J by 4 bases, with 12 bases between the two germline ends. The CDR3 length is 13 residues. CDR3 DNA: TGTGCCTGGAGGCGGGGGGAAGCCTATGGCTACACCTTC. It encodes CAWRRGEAYGYTF.

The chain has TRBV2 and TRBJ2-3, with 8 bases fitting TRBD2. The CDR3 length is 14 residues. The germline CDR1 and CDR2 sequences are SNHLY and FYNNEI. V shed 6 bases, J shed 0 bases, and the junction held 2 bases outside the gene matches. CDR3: CASRVAGSTDTQYF. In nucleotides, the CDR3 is TGTGCCAGCAGGGTAGCGGGGAGCACAGATACGCAGTATTTT.

Written as DNA, the CDR3 is TGTGCCAGCAGTGGGGCGTCTTCGTCGAATCAGCCCCAGCATTTT. Its translation is CASSGASSSNQPQHF. V and J are TRBV6-1 and TRBJ1-5; unclear D gene. Germline V lookup: CDR1 MNHNS, CDR2 SASEGT. The germline V and J ends were trimmed by 4 bases and 4 bases, with 14 bases remaining between them. The CDR3 extends over 15 amino acids.

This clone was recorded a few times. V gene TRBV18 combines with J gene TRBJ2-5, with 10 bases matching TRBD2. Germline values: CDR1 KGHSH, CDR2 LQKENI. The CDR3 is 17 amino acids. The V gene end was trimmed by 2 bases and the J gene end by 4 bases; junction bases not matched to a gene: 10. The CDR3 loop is CASSPNPSGSRTETQYF. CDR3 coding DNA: TGTGCCAGCTCACCAAATCCTAGCGGGAGCCGTACAGAGACCCAGTACTTC. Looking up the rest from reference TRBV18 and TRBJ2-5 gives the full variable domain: NAGVMQNPRHLVRRRGQEARLRCSPMKGHSHVYWYRQLPEEGLKFMVYLQKENIIDESGMPKERFSAEFPKEGPSILRIQQVVRGDSAAYFCASSPNPSGSRTETQYFGPGTRLLVL.

The CDR3 loop reads CASSPTSSDTGELFF. The CDR3, as DNA: TGTGCCAGCAGCCCCACATCTTCGGACACCGGGGAGCTGTTTTTT. The V gene is TRBV5-4, the J gene TRBJ2-2; the D is unclear. CDR1 is SGHNT, CDR2 YYREEE, per germline (reference sequence). The CDR3 extends over 15 amino acids. Between the trimmed V and J ends, which lost 4 bases and 3 bases, there was a span of 13 bases. The full variable domain, its missing parts supplied by reference TRBV5-4 and TRBJ2-2, is ETGVTQSPTHLIKTRGQQVTLRCSSQSGHNTVSWYQQALGQGPQFIFQYYREEENGRGNFPPRFSGLQFPNYSSELNVNALELDDSALYLCASSPTSSDTGELFFGEGSRLTVL.

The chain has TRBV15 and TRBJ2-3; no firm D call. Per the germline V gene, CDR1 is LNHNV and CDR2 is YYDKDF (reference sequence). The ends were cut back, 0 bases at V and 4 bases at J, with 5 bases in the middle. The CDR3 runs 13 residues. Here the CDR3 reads CATSRDPSDTQYF. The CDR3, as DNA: TGTGCCACCAGCAGAGACCCCTCAGATACGCAGTATTTT.

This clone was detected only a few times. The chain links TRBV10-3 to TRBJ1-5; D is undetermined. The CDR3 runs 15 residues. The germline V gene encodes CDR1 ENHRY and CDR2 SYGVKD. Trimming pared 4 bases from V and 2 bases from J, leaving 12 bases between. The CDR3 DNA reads TGTGCCATCAGTGGCCCAGAGCTGGGCAATCAGCCCCAGCATTTT. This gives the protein CAISGPELGNQPQHF.

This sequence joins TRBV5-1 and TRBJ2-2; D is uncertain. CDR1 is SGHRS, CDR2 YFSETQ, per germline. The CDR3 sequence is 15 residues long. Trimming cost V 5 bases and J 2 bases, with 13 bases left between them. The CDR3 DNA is TGCGCCAGCAGGACGGACGGATTAAACACCGGGGAGCTGTTTTTT. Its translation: CASRTDGLNTGELFF.

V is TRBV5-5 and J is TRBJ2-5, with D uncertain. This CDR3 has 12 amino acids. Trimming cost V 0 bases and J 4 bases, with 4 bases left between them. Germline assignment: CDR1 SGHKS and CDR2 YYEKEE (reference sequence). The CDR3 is CASSLVVETQYF. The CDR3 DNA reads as TGTGCCAGCAGCTTGGTCGTAGAGACCCAGTACTTC.

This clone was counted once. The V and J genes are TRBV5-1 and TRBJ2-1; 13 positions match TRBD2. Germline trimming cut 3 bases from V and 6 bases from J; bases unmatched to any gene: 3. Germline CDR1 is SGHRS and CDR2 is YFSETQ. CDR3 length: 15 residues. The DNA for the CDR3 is TGCGCCAGCAGCTGGACTAGCGGGAGTGTCAATGAGCAGTTCTTC. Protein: CASSWTSGSVNEQFF.

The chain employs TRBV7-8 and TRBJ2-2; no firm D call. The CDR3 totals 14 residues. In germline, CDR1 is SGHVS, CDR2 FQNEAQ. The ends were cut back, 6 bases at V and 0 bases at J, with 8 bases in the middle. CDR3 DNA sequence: TGTGCCAGCAGACGGAACCCGAACACCGGGGAGCTGTTTTTT. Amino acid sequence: CASRRNPNTGELFF.

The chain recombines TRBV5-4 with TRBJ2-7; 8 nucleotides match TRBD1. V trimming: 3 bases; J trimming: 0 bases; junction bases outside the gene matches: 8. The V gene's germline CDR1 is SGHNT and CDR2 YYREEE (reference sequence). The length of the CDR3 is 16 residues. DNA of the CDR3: TGTGCCAGCAGCTCCACAGGGGGTAGCCTCTCCTACGAGCAGTACTTC. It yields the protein CASSSTGGSLSYEQYF.

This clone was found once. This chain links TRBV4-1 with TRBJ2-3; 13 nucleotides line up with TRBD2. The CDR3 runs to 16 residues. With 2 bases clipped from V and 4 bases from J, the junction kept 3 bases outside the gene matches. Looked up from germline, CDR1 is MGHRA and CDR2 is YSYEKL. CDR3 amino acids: CASSQPTSGRSDTQYF. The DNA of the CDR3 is TGCGCCAGCAGCCAACCGACTAGCGGGAGGTCAGATACGCAGTATTTT.

The CDR3 DNA follows: TGCAGTGGGGCCGCTGGAAACACCATATATTTT. Its protein is CSGAAGNTIYF. J is TRBJ1-3 and V is TRBV20-1; D is ambiguous. Germline CDR1 reads DFQATT; CDR2 reads SNEGSKA (reference sequence). The CDR3 sequence is 11 residues long. V was cut by 7 bases and J by 2 bases, with 6 bases left in between.

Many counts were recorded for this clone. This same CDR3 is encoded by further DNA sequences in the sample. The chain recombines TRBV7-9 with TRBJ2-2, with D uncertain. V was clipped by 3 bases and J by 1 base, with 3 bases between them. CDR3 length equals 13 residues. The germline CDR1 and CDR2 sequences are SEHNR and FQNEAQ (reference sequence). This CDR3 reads CASSLRNTGELFF. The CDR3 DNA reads TGTGCCAGCAGCTTGCGGAACACCGGGGAGCTGTTTTTT.

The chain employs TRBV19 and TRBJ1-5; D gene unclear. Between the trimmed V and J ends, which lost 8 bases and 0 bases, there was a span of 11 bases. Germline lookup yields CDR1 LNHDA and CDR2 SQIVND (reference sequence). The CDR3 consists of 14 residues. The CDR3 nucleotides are TGTGCCAGTTGCGGCAGCCATAGCAATCAGCCCCAGCATTTT. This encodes CASCGSHSNQPQHF.

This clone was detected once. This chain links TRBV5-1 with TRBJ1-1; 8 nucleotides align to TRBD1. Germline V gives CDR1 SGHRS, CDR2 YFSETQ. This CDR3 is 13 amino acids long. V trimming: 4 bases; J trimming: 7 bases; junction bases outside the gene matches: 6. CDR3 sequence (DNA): TGCGCCAGCAGCCCGGGACAGGATGTTGAAGCTTTCTTT. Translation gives CASSPGQDVEAFF.

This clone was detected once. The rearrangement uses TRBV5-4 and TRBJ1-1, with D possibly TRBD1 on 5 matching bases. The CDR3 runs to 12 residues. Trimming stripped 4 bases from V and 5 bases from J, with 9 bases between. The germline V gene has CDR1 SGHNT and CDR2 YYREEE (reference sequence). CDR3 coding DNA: TGTGCCAGCAGCCCCCAGGGTACTGAAGCTTTCTTT. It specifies CASSPQGTEAFF.

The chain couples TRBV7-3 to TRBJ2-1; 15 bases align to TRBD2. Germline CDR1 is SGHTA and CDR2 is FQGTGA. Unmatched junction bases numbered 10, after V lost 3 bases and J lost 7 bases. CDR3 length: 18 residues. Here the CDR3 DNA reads TGTGCCAGCAGCTTTTCCTGGACTAGCGGGAGGGGTATAAATGAGCAGTTCTTC. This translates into CASSFSWTSGRGINEQFF.

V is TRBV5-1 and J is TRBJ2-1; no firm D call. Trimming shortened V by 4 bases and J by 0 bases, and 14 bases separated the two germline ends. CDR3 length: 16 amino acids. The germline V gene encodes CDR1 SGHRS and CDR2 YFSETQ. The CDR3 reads CASSPAPADSYNEQFF. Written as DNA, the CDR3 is TGCGCCAGCAGCCCGGCCCCCGCAGACTCCTACAATGAGCAGTTCTTC.

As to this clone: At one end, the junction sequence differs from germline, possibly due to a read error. The CDR3 protein is CASTAQRPAYSEQFF. CDR3 in DNA: TGTGCCAGTACCGCCCAGCGCCCGGCGTACAGTGAGCAGTTCTTC. The V and J genes are TRBV19 and TRBJ2-1; D is uncertain. Germline-derived CDR1 and CDR2 are LNHDA and SQIVND (reference sequence). The CDR3 spans 15 residues.